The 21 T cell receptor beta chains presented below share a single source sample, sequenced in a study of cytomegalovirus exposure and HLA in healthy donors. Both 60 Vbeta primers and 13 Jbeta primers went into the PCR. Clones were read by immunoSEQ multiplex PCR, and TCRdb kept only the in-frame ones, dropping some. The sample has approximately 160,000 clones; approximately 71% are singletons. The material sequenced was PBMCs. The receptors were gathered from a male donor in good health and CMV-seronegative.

The CDR3 spells CASRGTGFSYEQYF. The CDR3 nucleotides read TGTGCCAGCAGAGGGACAGGGTTCTCCTACGAGCAGTACTTC. The chain is built from TRBV6-1 and TRBJ2-7, with TRBD1 matching over 9 bases. J gave up 0 bases and V 6 bases, and 3 bases lay outside the gene matches. Germline CDR1 is MNHNS and CDR2 is SASEGT. The CDR3 runs 14 residues.

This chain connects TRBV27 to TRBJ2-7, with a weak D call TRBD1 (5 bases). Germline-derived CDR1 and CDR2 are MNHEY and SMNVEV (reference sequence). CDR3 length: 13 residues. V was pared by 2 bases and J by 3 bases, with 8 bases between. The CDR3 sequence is CASSLGRDYEQYF. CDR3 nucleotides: TGTGCCAGCAGTTTAGGCAGGGACTACGAGCAGTACTTC.

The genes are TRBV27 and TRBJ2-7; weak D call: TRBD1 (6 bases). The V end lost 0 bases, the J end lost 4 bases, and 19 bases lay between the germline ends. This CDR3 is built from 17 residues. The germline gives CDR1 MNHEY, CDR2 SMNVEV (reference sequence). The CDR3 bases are TGTGCCAGCAGTTTATCGTTCGGGTCAGGGGTTCGGTACGAGCAGTACTTC. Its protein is CASSLSFGSGVRYEQYF.

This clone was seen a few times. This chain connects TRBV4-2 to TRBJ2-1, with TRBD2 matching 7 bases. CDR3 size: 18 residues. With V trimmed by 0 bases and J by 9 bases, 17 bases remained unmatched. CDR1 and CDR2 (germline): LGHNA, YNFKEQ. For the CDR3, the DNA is TGTGCCAGCAGCCAAGATTGGGAGGGTTCGAGCAGTGGATTTGAGCAGTTCTTC. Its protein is CASSQDWEGSSSGFEQFF.

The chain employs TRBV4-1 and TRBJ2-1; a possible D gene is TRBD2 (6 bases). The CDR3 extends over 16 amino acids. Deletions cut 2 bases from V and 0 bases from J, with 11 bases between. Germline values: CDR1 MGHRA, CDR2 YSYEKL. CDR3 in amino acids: CASSQLGLVSYNEQFF. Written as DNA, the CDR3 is TGCGCCAGCAGCCAACTGGGACTGGTCTCCTACAATGAGCAGTTCTTC.

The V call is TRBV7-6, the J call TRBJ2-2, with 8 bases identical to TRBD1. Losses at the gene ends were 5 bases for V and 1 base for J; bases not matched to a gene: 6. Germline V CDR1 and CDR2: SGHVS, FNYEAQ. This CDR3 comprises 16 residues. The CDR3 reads CASSGQGAGNTGELFF. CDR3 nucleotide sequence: TGTGCCAGCAGCGGGCAGGGGGCGGGGAACACCGGGGAGCTGTTTTTT.

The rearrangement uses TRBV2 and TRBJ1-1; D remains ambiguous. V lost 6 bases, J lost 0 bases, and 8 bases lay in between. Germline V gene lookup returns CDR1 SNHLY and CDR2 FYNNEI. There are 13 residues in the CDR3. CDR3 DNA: TGTGCCAGCAGGGGCAGCATGAACACTGAAGCTTTCTTT. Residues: CASRGSMNTEAFF.

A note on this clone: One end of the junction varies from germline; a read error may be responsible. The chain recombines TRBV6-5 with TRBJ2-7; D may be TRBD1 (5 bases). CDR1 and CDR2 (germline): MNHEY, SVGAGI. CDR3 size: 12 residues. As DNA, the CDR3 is TGTGCCAGCAGTTCGACAGCCTACGGGCAGTACTTC. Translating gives CASSSTAYGQYF.

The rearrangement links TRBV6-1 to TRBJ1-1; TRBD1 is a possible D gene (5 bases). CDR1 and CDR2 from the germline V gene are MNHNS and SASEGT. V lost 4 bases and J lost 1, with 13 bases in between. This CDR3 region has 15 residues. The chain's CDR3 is CASSVEGRENTEAFF. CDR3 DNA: TGTGCCAGCAGTGTTGAGGGGCGGGAGAACACTGAAGCTTTCTTT.

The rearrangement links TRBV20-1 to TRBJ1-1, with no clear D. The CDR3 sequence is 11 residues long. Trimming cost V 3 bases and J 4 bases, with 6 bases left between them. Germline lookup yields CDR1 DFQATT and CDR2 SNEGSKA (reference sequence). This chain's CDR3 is CSASPSTEAFF. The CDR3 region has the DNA TGCAGTGCTAGCCCGAGCACTGAAGCTTTCTTT.

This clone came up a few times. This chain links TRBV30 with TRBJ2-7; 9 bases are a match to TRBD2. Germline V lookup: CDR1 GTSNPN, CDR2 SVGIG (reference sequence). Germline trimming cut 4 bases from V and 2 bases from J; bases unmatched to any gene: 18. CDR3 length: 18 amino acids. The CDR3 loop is CAWTCRVAGATGPYEQYF. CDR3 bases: TGTGCCTGGACCTGTAGGGTAGCGGGGGCCACGGGGCCCTACGAGCAGTACTTC. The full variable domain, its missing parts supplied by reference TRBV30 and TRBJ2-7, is SQTIHQWPATLVQPVGSPLSLECTVEGTSNPNLYWYRQAAGRGLQLLFYSVGIGQISSEVPQNLSASRPQDRQFILSSKKLLLSDSGFYLCAWTCRVAGATGPYEQYFGPGTRLTVT.

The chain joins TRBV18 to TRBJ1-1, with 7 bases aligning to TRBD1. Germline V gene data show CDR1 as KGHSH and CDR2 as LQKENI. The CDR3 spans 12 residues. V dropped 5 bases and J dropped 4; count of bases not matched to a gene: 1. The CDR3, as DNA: TGTGCCAGCTCAGACAGGGTCACTGAAGCTTTCTTT. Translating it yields CASSDRVTEAFF.

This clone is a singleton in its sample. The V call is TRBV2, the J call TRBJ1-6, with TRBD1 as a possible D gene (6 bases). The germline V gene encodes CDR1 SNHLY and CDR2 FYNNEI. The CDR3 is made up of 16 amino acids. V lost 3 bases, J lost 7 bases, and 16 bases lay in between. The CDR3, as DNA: TGTGCCAGCAGTGAGGCATCCAGGGGTCGAAATTCACCCCTCCACTTT. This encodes CASSEASRGRNSPLHF.

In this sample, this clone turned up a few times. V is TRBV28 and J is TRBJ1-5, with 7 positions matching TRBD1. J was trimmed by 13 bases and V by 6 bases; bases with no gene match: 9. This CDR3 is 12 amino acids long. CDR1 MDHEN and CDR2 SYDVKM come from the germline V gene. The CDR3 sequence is CASSRGQAEQHF. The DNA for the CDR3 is TGTGCCAGCAGCCGAGGACAGGCAGAGCAGCATTTT.

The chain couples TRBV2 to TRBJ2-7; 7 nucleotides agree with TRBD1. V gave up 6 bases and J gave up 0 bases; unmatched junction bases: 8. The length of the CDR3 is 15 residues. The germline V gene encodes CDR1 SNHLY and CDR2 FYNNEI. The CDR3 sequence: CASRETGFSSYEQYF. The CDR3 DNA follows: TGTGCCAGCAGGGAGACAGGGTTTAGCTCCTACGAGCAGTACTTC.

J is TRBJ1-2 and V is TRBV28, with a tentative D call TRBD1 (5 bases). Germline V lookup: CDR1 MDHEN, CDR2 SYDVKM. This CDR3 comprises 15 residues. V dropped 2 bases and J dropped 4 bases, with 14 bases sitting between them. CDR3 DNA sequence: TGTGCCAGCAGTTTAACTCTGGGTCAGGGCTATGGCTACACCTTC. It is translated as CASSLTLGQGYGYTF.

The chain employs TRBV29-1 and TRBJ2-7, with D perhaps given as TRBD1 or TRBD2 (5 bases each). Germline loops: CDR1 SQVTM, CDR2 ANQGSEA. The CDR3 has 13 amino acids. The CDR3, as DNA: TGCGGCGGGTTTGACAGAGACTCCTACGAGCAGTACTTC. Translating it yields CGGFDRDSYEQYF.

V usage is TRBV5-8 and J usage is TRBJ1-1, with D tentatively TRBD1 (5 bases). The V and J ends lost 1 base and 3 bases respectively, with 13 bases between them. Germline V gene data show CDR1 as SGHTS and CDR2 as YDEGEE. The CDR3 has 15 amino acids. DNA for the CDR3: TGTGCCAGCAGCTTGTTCTTAACGGGGGACACTGAAGCTTTCTTT. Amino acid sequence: CASSLFLTGDTEAFF.

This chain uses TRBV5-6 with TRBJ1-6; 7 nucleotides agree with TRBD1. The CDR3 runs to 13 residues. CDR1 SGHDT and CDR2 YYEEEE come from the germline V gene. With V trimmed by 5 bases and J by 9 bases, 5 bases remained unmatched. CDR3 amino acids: CASRRGQSSPLHF. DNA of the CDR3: TGTGCCAGCAGGAGGGGGCAGAGTTCACCCCTCCACTTT.

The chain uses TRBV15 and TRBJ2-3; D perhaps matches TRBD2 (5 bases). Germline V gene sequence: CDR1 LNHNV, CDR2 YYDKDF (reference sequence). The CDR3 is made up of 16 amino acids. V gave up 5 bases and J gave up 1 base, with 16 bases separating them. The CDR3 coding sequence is TGTGCCACCAGCCTGGGTACTCACGGGGGCACAGATACGCAGTATTTT. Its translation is CATSLGTHGGTDTQYF.

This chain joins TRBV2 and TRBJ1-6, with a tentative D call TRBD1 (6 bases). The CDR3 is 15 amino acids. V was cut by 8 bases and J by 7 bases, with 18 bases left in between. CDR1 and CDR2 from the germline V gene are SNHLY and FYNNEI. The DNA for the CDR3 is TGTGCCAGCTACAGGGATGGAGCTGGGAATTCACCCCTCCACTTT. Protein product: CASYRDGAGNSPLHF.